This is a list of T cell receptor beta chains from one sample in a study of blood T cells in healthy people across ages. TCRdb redid the calling of the 5' RACE reads with MiXCR, one entry per CDR3 protein. Among 600,000 to 800,000 distinct CDR3 sequences, approximately 52% were seen once, and the ten largest hold 13%. The sample was blood. All receptors derive from a woman of 80 years or more in good health. Both conserved end residues are part of each CDR3. D genes are given only for firm matches. Size is stated for part of the rows, as once, few or many counts, or as a class when the clone is expanded.

j_gene,abundance,v_gene,d_gene,CDR3aa,CDR3nt
TRBJ2-2,NA,TRBV12-3/TRBV12-4,NA,CASSHGGRAGELFF,TGTGCCAGCAGTCACGGGGGTCGGGCCGGGGAGCTGTTTTTT
TRBJ2-1,many,TRBV11-2,NA,CASSLGQIGEQFF,TGTGCCAGCAGCTTAGGGCAGATTGGTGAGCAGTTCTTC
TRBJ1-2,few,TRBV30,NA,CALRPYGYTF,TGTGCCTTGCGTCCCTATGGCTACACCTTC
TRBJ2-7,many,TRBV6-4,NA,CARLPQEGVGEQYF,TGTGCCAGGTTACCACAGGAAGGGGTGGGGGAGCAGTACTTC
TRBJ2-5,many,TRBV5-1,NA,CASSFSPPMGLGQETQYF,TGCGCCAGCAGCTTTTCCCCTCCCATGGGTTTGGGCCAAGAGACCCAGTACTTC
TRBJ2-7,NA,TRBV29-1,NA,CSVQWTASYEQYF,TGCAGCGTGCAATGGACGGCCTCCTACGAGCAGTACTTC
TRBJ2-3,once,TRBV20-1,NA,CSASSAQDTQYF,TGCAGTGCTAGCTCTGCGCAGGATACGCAGTATTTT
TRBJ2-5,many,TRBV12-3/TRBV12-4,NA,CASSLVGWQETQYF,TGTGCCAGCAGTTTGGTAGGGTGGCAAGAGACCCAGTACTTC
TRBJ1-1,few,TRBV7-9,TRBD1,CASSFQTGANTEAFF,TGTGCCAGCAGCTTCCAGACAGGGGCGAACACTGAAGCTTTCTTT
TRBJ1-1,NA,TRBV10-3,NA,CAISYIQNTEAFF,TGTGCCATCAGTTACATCCAGAACACTGAAGCTTTCTTT
TRBJ2-7,many,TRBV14,NA,CASSQYQGPYEQYF,TGTGCCAGCAGCCAATATCAGGGCCCCTACGAGCAGTACTTC
TRBJ2-5,few,TRBV7-2,NA,CASSFPGAIQETQYF,TGTGCCAGCAGCTTTCCGGGGGCCATCCAAGAGACCCAGTACTTC
TRBJ2-2,few,TRBV5-1,NA,CASSLESRTLNTGELFF,TGCGCCAGCAGCTTGGAGTCAAGGACATTGAACACCGGGGAGCTGTTTTTT
TRBJ2-5,NA,TRBV27,NA,CASSWGHRETQYF,TGTGCCAGCAGTTGGGGGCACCGAGAGACCCAGTACTTC
TRBJ1-5,few,TRBV30,TRBD1,CAWSIGGDQPQHF,TGTGCCTGGAGTATAGGGGGCGATCAGCCCCAGCATTTT
TRBJ2-3,NA,TRBV6-1,NA,CASSELATDTQYF,TGTGCCAGCAGTGAACTCGCTACAGATACGCAGTATTTT
TRBJ2-7,NA,TRBV3-1,TRBD2,CASSQDWRGGYEQYF,TGTGCCAGCAGCCAAGACTGGCGGGGGGGCTACGAGCAGTACTTC
TRBJ2-3,NA,TRBV20-1,NA,CSAGNWPSTDTQYF,TGCAGTGCTGGTAACTGGCCCAGCACAGATACGCAGTATTTT
TRBJ2-3,many,TRBV2,NA,CASNRENTDTQYF,TGTGCCAGCAACAGGGAGAACACAGATACGCAGTATTTT
TRBJ2-7,many,TRBV6-6,TRBD2,CASSYGGLAVSYEQYF,TGTGCCAGCAGTTACGGCGGACTAGCGGTCTCCTACGAGCAGTACTTC
TRBJ2-3,NA,TRBV7-9,TRBD2,CASSPSLAGVTDTQYF,TGTGCCAGCAGCCCCTCACTAGCGGGGGTGACAGATACGCAGTATTTT
TRBJ2-3,NA,TRBV9,NA,CASSVGGASTDTQYF,TGTGCCAGCAGCGTAGGCGGCGCTAGCACAGATACGCAGTATTTT
TRBJ2-1,many,TRBV20-1,TRBD2,CSASSSGRANEQFF,TGCAGTGCTAGTTCTAGCGGGAGGGCCAATGAGCAGTTCTTC
TRBJ2-2,NA,TRBV15,TRBD1,CATQDRSNTGELFF,TGTGCCACCCAGGACAGGAGTAACACCGGGGAGCTGTTTTTT
TRBJ2-3,NA,TRBV20-1,TRBD2,CSAKFGGEVDTQYF,TGCAGTGCTAAATTCGGGGGGGAAGTTGATACGCAGTATTTT
TRBJ2-3,once,TRBV25-1,NA,CASSPGTTYTDTQYF,TGTGCCAGCAGTCCCGGGACAACATACACAGATACGCAGTATTTT
TRBJ2-2,few,TRBV12-3/TRBV12-4,TRBD1,CASSQGQANTGELFF,TGTGCCAGCAGTCAGGGACAGGCTAACACCGGGGAGCTGTTTTTT
TRBJ1-1,NA,TRBV5-1,NA,CASSRGGEVNTEAFF,TGCGCCAGCAGCCGAGGAGGGGAAGTTAACACTGAAGCTTTCTTT
TRBJ2-7,few,TRBV20-1,NA,CSARALVLSHEQYF,TGCAGTGCTAGAGCACTAGTTTTGTCTCACGAGCAGTACTTC
TRBJ2-2,NA,TRBV6-2/TRBV6-3,NA,CASRRMNTGELFF,TGTGCCAGCCGCCGCATGAACACCGGGGAGCTGTTTTTT
TRBJ2-7,once,TRBV4-1,NA,CASSQVQGPYEQYF,TGCGCCAGCAGCCAAGTCCAGGGGCCCTACGAGCAGTACTTC
TRBJ2-6,NA,TRBV20-1,NA,CSARAPGHSVPGANVLTF,TGCAGTGCTCGAGCACCGGGACACTCAGTGCCTGGGGCCAACGTCCTGACTTTC
TRBJ2-3,NA,TRBV20-1,TRBD2,CSASPLRGGHGTDTQYF,TGCAGTGCTAGTCCGTTGCGGGGGGGCCACGGTACAGATACGCAGTATTTT